Below are 15 T cell receptor beta chains sequenced from a single sample in a study of human T cells and chemical hapten exposure. Documented time point: pre-sensitization, week 0. Treatment indicated: therapeutic diphenylcyclopropenone sensitization with weekly scalp DPC. TCRdb reprocessed the RACE reads via MiXCR and lists one record per CDR3 protein. The data contain approximately 400,000 distinct CDR3 sequences, around 5.5% of them seen just once; the ten biggest clones take up 2% to 3%. Sequencing was performed on whole blood, taken in connection with sensitization to the hapten diphenylcyclopropenone (DPC). The receptors were gathered from a woman aged 45-65 years with alopecia areata. Some clones in this sample may be carry-over from other donors' samples.

This clonotype was counted ten times or more. This chain connects TRBV27 to TRBJ2-7; 9 bases are shared with TRBD2. Trimming cost V 3 bases and J 7 bases; bases outside gene matches: 7. CDR3 length: 14 amino acids. From germline, CDR1 is MNHEY and CDR2 SMNVEV (reference sequence). The CDR3 sequence: CASSFAGGGFEQYF. The DNA for the CDR3 is TGTGCCAGCAGTTTTGCGGGAGGGGGTTTTGAGCAGTACTTC.

This clonotype was recorded at least ten times. This rearrangement joins TRBV6-5 to TRBJ2-7; TRBD1 matches at 7 bases. Trimming removed 5 bases from V and 7 bases from J; junction bases left unmatched: 8. This CDR3 region has 13 residues. Germline CDR1 MNHEY, CDR2 SVGAGI. DNA of the CDR3: TGTGCCAGCAGTCCCGACAGGGACGGGGAGCAGTACTTC. Amino acids: CASSPDRDGEQYF.

This clonotype has a count of ten or more. The chain combines TRBV29-1 with TRBJ2-3; D is possibly TRBD2 (7 bases). Germline CDR1 is SQVTM and CDR2 is ANQGSEA. The CDR3 extends over 14 amino acids. Trimming pared 6 bases from V and 0 bases from J, leaving 13 bases between. CDR3 coding DNA: TGCAGCGTCGGGGGGCAGGGAAGCACAGATACGCAGTATTTT. Protein product: CSVGGQGSTDTQYF.

J is TRBJ2-5 and V is TRBV10-3; tentative D call: TRBD2 (6 bases). The CDR3 covers 14 residues. Germline-derived CDR1 and CDR2 are ENHRY and SYGVKD. Trimming pared 7 bases from V and 2 bases from J, leaving 14 bases between. The CDR3 loop is CAINEAEGQETQYF. CDR3 nucleotide sequence: TGTGCCATCAACGAGGCGGAGGGGCAAGAGACCCAGTACTTC.

This clonotype was detected a few times. V is TRBV2 and J is TRBJ2-3; TRBD2 matches at 14 bases. Germline V gives CDR1 SNHLY, CDR2 FYNNEI. This CDR3 region has 17 residues. Trimming cost V 4 bases and J 1 base; bases outside gene matches: 4. CDR3 residues: CASSGTSGRYRTDTQYF. The DNA for the CDR3 is TGTGCCAGCAGTGGGACTAGCGGGAGGTACCGCACAGATACGCAGTATTTT.

There are a few counts of this clonotype. This may stem from a read error, because a much larger clone lies one nucleotide away. The CDR3 DNA reads as TGCAGCGTTGGCAGGGACACTGAAGCTTTCTTT. Translation gives CSVGRDTEAFF. The chain couples TRBV29-1 to TRBJ1-1; a possible D gene is TRBD1 (5 bases). Per the germline V gene, CDR1 is SQVTM and CDR2 is ANQGSEA. The germline V and J ends were trimmed by 4 bases and 3 bases, with 6 bases remaining between them. The CDR3 is 11 amino acids. The full variable domain, its missing parts supplied by reference TRBV29-1 and TRBJ1-1, is SAVISQKPSRDICQRGTSLTIQCQVDSQVTMMFWYRQQPGQSLTLIATANQGSEATYESGFVIDKFPISRPNLTFSTLTVSNMSPEDSSIYLCSVGRDTEAFFGQGTRLTVV.

There are many counts of this clonotype. The genes are TRBV7-2 and TRBJ2-1, with 14 bases lining up with TRBD2. J gave up 10 bases and V 5 bases, and 10 bases lay outside the gene matches. CDR3 length equals 16 residues. The germline V gene has CDR1 SGHTA and CDR2 FQGNSA. The CDR3 coding sequence is TGTGCCAGCAGCCAACTGCGGACTAGCGGGAGGTACGAGCAGTTCTTC. Translated, it gives CASSQLRTSGRYEQFF. Full variable domain (remainder filled in from reference TRBV7-2 and TRBJ2-1): GAGVSQSPSNKVTEKGKDVELRCDPISGHTALYWYRQSLGQGLEFLIYFQGNSAPDKSGLPSDRFSAERTGGSVSTLTIQRTQQEDSAVYLCASSQLRTSGRYEQFFGPGTRLTVL.

This clonotype was recorded many times. The V and J genes are TRBV7-9 and TRBJ1-1; D remains unclear. CDR1 is SEHNR and CDR2 is FQNEAQ in the germline V gene (reference sequence). The V gene lost 5 bases and the J gene lost 6 bases, with 16 bases spanning the gap. The CDR3 is 14 amino acids. Here the CDR3 DNA reads TGTGCCAGCAGCCCGACCGGAGTGAGGGCTGAAGCTTTCTTT. Translation: CASSPTGVRAEAFF.

J is TRBJ1-2 and V is TRBV23-1; D remains unclear. TRBV23-1 is annotated as an ORF whose role is uncertain. The CDR3 spans 14 residues. The V end lost 3 bases, the J end lost 0 bases, and 8 bases lay between the germline ends. CDR3 residues: CASSQTRPNYGYTF. Written as DNA, the CDR3 is TGCGCCAGCAGTCAGACCCGTCCTAACTATGGCTACACCTTC.

This clonotype appeared a few times. J is TRBJ1-1 and V is TRBV5-4; weak D call: TRBD1 (6 bases). The CDR3 is 15 amino acids. Trimming took off 3 bases at V and 3 bases at J, with 15 bases between the two ends. Germline lookup yields CDR1 SGHNT and CDR2 YYREEE (reference sequence). CDR3: CASSSDDTGYTEAFF. DNA for the CDR3: TGTGCCAGCAGCTCCGACGACACAGGGTACACTGAAGCTTTCTTT.

This sequence joins TRBV2 and TRBJ1-2; 9 bases fit TRBD1. Germline CDR1 is SNHLY and CDR2 is FYNNEI. CDR3 length: 15 residues. Germline trimming cut 5 bases from V and 8 bases from J; bases unmatched to any gene: 12. In DNA, the CDR3 is TGTGCCAGCAGTTATTATACAGGGGGCTCTTACGGCTACACCTTC. As protein: CASSYYTGGSYGYTF. Full variable domain (missing parts from reference TRBV2 and TRBJ1-2): EPEVTQTPSHQVTQMGQEVILRCVPISNHLYFYWYRQILGQKVEFLVSFYNNEISEKSEIFDDQFSVERPDGSNFTLKIRSTKLEDSAMYFCASSYYTGGSYGYTFGSGTRLTVV.

This clonotype was counted between two and nine times. The rearrangement uses TRBV7-6 and TRBJ1-1; D gene ambiguous. The germline V gene has CDR1 SGHVS and CDR2 FNYEAQ. The CDR3 covers 17 residues. V dropped 1 base and J dropped 1 base, with 16 bases sitting between them. The CDR3 sequence is CASSLVPRQATNTEAFF. For the CDR3, the DNA is TGTGCCAGCAGCTTAGTCCCTCGGCAGGCCACGAACACTGAAGCTTTCTTT.

The table lists this clonotype with many counts. The chain combines TRBV5-1 with TRBJ1-5; 7 positions match TRBD1. The CDR3 runs 15 residues. Germline trimming cut 3 bases from V and 3 bases from J; bases unmatched to any gene: 6. In germline, CDR1 is SGHRS, CDR2 YFSETQ. Here the CDR3 DNA reads TGCGCCAGCAGCTACGATGGGACAGACAATCAGCCCCAGCATTTT. It codes for CASSYDGTDNQPQHF.

This clonotype showed up many times. The chain links TRBV7-9 to TRBJ2-3; D not certain. The CDR3 has 14 amino acids. Trimming removed 5 bases from V and 4 bases from J, with 13 bases in between. Germline assignment: CDR1 SEHNR and CDR2 FQNEAQ (reference sequence). For the CDR3, the DNA is TGTGCCAGCAGCCAACCGACATTCCCAGATACGCAGTATTTT. Amino acid sequence: CASSQPTFPDTQYF.

This clonotype showed up many times. The J gene is TRBJ2-7, the V gene TRBV28; D is perhaps TRBD2 (6 bases). Trimming took 5 bases from V and 5 from J, leaving 19 bases between them. The CDR3 has 15 residues. Germline assignment: CDR1 MDHEN and CDR2 SYDVKM. The CDR3 coding sequence is TGTGCCAGCAGTACGGCGGGGTCCCGAAGCCACGAGCAGTACTTC. This gives the protein CASSTAGSRSHEQYF.